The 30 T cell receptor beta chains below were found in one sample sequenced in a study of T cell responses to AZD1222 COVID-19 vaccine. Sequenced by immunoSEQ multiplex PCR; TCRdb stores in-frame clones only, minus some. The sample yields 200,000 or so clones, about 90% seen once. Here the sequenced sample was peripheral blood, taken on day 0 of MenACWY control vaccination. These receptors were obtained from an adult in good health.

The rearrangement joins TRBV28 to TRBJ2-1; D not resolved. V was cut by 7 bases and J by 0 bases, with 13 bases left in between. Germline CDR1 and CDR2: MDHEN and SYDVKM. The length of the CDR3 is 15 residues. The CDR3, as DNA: TGTGCCAGCACCCTCTGGCCCTTCTCCTACAATGAGCAGTTCTTC. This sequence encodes CASTLWPFSYNEQFF.

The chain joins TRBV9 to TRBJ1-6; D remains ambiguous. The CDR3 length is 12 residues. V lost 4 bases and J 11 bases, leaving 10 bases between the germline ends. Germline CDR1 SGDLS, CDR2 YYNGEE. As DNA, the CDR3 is TGTGCCAGCAGCCCTCATGGGCCACCCCTCCACTTT. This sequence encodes CASSPHGPPLHF.

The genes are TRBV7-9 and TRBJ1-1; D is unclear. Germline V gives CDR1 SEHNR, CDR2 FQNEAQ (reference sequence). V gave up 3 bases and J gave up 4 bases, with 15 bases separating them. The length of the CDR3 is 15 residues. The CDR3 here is CASSFLDAAGTEAFF. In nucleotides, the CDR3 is TGTGCCAGCAGCTTCCTGGACGCGGCCGGCACTGAAGCTTTCTTT.

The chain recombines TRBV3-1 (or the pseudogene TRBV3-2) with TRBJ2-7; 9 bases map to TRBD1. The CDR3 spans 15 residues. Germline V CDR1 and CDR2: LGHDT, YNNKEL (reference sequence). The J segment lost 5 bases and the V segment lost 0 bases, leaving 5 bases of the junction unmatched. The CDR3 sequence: CASSQEGQGMDEQYF. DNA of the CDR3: TGTGCCAGCAGCCAAGAGGGACAGGGTATGGACGAGCAGTACTTC.

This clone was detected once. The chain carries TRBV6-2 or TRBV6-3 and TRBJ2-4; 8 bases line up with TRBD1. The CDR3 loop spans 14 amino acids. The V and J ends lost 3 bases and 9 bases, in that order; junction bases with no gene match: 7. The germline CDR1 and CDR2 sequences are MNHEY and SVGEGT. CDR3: CASSYSGQGGIQYF. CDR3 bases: TGTGCCAGCAGTTATTCTGGACAGGGTGGCATTCAGTACTTC.

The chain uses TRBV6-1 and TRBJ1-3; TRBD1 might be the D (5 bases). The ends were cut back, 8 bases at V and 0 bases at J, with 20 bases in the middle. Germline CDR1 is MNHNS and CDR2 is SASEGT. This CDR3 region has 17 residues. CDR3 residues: CASREGAQFYSGNTIYF. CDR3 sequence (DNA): TGTGCCAGCCGAGAAGGGGCGCAGTTCTACTCTGGAAACACCATATATTTT.

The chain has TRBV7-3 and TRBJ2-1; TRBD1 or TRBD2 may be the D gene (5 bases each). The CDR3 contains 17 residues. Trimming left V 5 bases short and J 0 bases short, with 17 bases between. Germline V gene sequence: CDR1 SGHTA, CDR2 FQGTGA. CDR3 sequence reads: CASSPTGTASSYNEQFF. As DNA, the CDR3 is TGTGCCAGCAGCCCAACGGGGACGGCATCCTCCTACAATGAGCAGTTCTTC.

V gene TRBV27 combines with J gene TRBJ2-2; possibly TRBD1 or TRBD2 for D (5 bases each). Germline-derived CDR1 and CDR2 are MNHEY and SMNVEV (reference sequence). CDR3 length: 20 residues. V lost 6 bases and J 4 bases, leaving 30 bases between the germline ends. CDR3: CASRKKRGLVGSGATGELFF. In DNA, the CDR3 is TGTGCCAGCAGAAAAAAACGAGGCTTAGTAGGATCCGGGGCCACCGGGGAGCTGTTTTTT.

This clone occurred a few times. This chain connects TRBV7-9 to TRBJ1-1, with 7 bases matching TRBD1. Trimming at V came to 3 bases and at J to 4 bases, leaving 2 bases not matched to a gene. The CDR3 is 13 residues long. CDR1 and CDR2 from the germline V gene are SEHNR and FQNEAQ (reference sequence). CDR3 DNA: TGTGCCAGCAGCTTTACAGGGGTCACTGAAGCTTTCTTT. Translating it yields CASSFTGVTEAFF.

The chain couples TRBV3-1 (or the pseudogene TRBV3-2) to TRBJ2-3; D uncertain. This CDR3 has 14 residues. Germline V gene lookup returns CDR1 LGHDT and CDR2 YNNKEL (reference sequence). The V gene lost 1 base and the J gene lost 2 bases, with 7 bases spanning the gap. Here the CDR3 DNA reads TGTGCCAGCAGCCAAGGTCTTTACACAGATACGCAGTATTTT. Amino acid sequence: CASSQGLYTDTQYF.

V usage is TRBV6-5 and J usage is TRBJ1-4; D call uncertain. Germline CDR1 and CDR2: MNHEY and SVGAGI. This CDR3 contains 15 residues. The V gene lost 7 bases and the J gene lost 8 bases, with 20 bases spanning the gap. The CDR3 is CASNSGRGGPEKLFF. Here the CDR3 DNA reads TGTGCCAGCAATAGCGGTAGAGGAGGACCAGAAAAACTGTTTTTT.

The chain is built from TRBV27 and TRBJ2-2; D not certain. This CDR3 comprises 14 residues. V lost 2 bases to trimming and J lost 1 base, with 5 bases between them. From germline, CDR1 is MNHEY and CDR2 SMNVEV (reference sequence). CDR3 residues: CASSLGRNTGELFF. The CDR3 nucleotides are TGTGCCAGCAGTTTAGGCAGGAACACCGGGGAGCTGTTTTTT.

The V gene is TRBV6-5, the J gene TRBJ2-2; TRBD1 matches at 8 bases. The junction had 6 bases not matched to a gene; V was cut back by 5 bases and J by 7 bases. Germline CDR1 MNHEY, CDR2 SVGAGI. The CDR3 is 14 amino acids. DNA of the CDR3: TGTGCCAGCAGTCCTCAGGGGGCGGACGGGGAGCTGTTTTTT. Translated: CASSPQGADGELFF.

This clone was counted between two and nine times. The CDR3 here is CASSSGGPNEKLFF. CDR3 sequence (DNA): TGCGCCAGCAGCTCAGGGGGTCCCAATGAAAAACTGTTTTTT. The rearrangement links TRBV5-1 to TRBJ1-4; TRBD1 matches 7 bases. V lost 3 bases, J lost 5 bases, and 4 bases stayed unmatched. Germline V gene sequence: CDR1 SGHRS, CDR2 YFSETQ. The CDR3 runs 14 residues.

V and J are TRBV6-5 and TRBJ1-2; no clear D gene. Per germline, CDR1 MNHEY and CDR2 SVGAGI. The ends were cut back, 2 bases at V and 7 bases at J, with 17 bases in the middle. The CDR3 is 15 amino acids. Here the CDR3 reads CASSYTTLSEGGYTF. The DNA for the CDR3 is TGTGCCAGCAGTTACACGACCCTCAGCGAGGGTGGCTACACCTTC.

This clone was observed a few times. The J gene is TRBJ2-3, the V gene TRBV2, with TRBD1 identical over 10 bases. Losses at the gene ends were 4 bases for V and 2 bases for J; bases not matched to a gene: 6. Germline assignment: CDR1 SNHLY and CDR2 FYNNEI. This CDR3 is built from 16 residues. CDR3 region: CASSARTGGDTDTQYF. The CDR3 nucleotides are TGTGCCAGCAGTGCGCGGACAGGGGGTGACACAGATACGCAGTATTTT.

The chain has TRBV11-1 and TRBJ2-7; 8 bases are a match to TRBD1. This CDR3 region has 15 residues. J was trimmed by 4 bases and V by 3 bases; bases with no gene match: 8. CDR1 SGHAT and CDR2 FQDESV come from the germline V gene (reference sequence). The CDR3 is CASSFPAGGMYEQYF. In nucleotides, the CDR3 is TGTGCCAGCAGCTTTCCGGCAGGGGGCATGTACGAGCAGTACTTC.

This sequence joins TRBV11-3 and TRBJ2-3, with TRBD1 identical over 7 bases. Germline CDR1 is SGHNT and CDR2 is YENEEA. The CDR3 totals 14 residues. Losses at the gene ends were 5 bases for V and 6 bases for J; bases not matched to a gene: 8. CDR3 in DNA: TGTGCCAGCAGCGGGGACAGCTTGCCTGATACGCAGTATTTT. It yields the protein CASSGDSLPDTQYF.

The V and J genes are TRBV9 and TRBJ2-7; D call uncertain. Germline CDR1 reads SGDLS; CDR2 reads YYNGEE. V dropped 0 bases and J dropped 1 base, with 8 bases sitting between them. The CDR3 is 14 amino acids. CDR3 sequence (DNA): TGTGCCAGCAGCGTAGGCGCCGAATCCTACGAGCAGTACTTC. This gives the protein CASSVGAESYEQYF. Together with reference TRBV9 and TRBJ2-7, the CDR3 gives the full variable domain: DSGVTQTPKHLITATGQRVTLRCSPRSGDLSVYWYQQSLDQGLQFLIQYYNGEERAKGNILERFSAQQFPDLHSELNLSSLELGDSALYFCASSVGAESYEQYFGPGTRLTVT.

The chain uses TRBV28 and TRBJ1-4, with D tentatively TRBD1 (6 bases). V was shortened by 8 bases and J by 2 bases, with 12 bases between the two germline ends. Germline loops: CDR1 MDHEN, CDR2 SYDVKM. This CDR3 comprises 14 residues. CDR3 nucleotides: TGTGCCAGCTTCCGGGGGCGCACTAATGAAAAACTGTTTTTT. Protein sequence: CASFRGRTNEKLFF.

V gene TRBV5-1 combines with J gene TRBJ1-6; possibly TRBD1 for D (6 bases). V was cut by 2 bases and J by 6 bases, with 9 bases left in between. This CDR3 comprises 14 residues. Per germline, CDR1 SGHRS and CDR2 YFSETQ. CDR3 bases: TGCGCCAGCAGCTTCGAGGACAGTAATTCACCCCTCCACTTT. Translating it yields CASSFEDSNSPLHF.

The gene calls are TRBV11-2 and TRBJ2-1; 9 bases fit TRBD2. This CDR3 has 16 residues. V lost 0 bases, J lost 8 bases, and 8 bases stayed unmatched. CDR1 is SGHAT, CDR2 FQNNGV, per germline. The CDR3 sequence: CASSLESLAGRYEQFF. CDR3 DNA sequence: TGTGCCAGCAGCTTAGAAAGTCTAGCGGGGCGCTATGAGCAGTTCTTC.

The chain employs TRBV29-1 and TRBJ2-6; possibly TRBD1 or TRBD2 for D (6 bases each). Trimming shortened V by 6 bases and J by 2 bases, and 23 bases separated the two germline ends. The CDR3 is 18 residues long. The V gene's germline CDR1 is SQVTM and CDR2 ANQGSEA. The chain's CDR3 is CSVGDRDKGTPGANVLTF. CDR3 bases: TGCAGCGTCGGCGACCGGGACAAGGGGACTCCTGGGGCCAACGTCCTGACTTTC.

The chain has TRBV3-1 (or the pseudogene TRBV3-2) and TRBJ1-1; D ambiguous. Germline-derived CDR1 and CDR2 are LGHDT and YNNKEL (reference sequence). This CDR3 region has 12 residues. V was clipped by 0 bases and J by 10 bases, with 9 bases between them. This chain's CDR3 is CASSQESSGAFF. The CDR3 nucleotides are TGTGCCAGCAGCCAAGAAAGTAGCGGAGCTTTCTTT.

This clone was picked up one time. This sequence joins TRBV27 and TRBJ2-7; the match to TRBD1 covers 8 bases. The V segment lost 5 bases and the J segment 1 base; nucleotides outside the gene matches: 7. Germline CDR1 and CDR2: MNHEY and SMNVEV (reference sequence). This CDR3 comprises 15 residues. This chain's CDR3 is CASSPQGARSYEQYF. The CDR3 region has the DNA TGTGCCAGCAGTCCGCAGGGGGCGCGGTCCTACGAGCAGTACTTC.

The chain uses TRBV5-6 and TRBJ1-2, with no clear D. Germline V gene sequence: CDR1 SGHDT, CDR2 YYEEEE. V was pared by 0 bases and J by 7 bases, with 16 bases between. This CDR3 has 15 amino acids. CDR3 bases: TGTGCCAGCAGCTTGGCCTCTGGACTCAGGAGTGGCTACACCTTC. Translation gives CASSLASGLRSGYTF.

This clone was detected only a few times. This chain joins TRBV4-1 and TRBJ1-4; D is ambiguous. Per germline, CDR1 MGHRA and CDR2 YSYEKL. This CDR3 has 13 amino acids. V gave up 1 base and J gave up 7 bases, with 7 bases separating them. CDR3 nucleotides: TGCGCCAGCAGCCAAGTGCGCGTTGAAAAACTGTTTTTT. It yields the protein CASSQVRVEKLFF.

CDR3 region: CASSFRDTDSNEQFF. The CDR3 nucleotides are TGTGCCAGCAGTTTCCGCGACACGGACAGTAATGAGCAGTTCTTC. This chain joins TRBV6-6 and TRBJ2-1, with a weak D call TRBD1 (6 bases). The CDR3 contains 15 residues. V was pared by 4 bases and J by 7 bases, with 17 bases between. Looked up from germline, CDR1 is MNHNY and CDR2 is SVGAGI (reference sequence).

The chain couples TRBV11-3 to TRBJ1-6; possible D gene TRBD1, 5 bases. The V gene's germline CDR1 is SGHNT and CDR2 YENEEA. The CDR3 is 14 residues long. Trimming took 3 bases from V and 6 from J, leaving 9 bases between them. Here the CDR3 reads CASSFRGTNSPLHF. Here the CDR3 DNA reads TGTGCCAGCAGCTTTCGGGGGACTAATTCACCCCTCCACTTT.

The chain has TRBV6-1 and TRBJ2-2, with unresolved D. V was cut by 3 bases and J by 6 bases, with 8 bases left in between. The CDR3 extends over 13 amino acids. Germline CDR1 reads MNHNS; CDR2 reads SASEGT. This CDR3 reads CASSELVSGELFF. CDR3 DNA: TGTGCCAGCAGTGAGTTGGTGTCCGGGGAGCTGTTTTTT.